This TCR beta chain was sequenced during a study of T cell changes during pregnancy in multiple sclerosis. The CDR3 is made up of 16 amino acids. Trimming pared 6 bases from V and 4 bases from J, leaving 20 bases between. The V gene's germline CDR1 is MDHEN and CDR2 SYDVKM. Produced via immunoSEQ multiplex PCR; TCRdb's table is partial and in-frame only. The table lists tens of thousands of clones, over 80% of them singletons, with 1% in the top ten. This clone came up once. This clonotype was obtained from a female donor with multiple sclerosis, enrolled in a pregnancy study. J is TRBJ2-3 and V is TRBV28, with D maybe TRBD1 (6 bases). The source material was peripheral blood, sampled in the first trimester of pregnancy. The CDR3 DNA reads TGTGCCAGCAGGAACAGGGAGTGGTATAATGCAGATACGCAGTATTTT. It is translated as CASRNREWYNADTQYF.